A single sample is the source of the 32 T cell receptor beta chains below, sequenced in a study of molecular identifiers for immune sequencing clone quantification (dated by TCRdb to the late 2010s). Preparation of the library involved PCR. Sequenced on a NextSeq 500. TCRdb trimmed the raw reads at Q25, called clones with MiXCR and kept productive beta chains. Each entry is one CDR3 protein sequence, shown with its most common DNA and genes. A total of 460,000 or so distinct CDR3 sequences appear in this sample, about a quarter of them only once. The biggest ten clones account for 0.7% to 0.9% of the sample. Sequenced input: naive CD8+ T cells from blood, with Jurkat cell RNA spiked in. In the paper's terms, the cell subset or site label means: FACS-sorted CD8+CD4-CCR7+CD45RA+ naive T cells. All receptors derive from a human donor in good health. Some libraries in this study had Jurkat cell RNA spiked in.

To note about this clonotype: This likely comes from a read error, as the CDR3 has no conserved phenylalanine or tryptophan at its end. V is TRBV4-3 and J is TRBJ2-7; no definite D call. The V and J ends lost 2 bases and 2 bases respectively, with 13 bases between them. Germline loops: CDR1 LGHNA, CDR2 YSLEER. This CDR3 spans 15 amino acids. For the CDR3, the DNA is TGCGCCAGCAGCCAAACTGACACCAAGCCCTACGAGCAGTACCTC. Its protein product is CASSQTDTKPYEQYL.

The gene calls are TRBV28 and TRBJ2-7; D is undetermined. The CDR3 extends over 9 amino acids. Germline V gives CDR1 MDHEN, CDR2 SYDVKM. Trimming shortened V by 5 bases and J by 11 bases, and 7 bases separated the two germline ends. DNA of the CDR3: TGTGCCAGCAGTGGGCTGAAGTACTTC. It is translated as CASSGLKYF.

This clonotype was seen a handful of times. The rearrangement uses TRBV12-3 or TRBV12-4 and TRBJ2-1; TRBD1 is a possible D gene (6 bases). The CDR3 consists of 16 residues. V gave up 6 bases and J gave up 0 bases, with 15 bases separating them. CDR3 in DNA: TGTGCCAGCAGCGTCAGGGGTGGAAGCTCCTACAATGAGCAGTTCTTC. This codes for CASSVRGGSSYNEQFF.

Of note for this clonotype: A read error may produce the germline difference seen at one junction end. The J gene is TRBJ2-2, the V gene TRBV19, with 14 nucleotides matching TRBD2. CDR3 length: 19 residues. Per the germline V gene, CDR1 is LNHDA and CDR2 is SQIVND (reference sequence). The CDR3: CTSSQTSGGASVKSGELFF. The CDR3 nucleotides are TGTACCAGTAGTCAGACTAGCGGGGGGGCCTCGGTGAAGTCCGGGGAGCTGTTTTTT.

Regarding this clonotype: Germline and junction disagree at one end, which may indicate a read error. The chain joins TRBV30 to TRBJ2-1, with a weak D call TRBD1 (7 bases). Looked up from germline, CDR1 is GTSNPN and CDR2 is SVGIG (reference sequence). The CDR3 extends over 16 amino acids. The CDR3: CAWSVLGRGAYNVQFF. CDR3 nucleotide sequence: TGTGCCTGGAGTGTACTCGGCAGGGGGGCCTACAATGTGCAGTTCTTC.

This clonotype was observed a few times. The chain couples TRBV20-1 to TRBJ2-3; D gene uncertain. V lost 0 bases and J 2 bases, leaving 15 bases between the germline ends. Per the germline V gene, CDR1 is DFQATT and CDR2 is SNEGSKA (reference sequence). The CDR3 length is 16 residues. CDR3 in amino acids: CSARDLSSAPTDTQYF. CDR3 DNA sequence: TGCAGTGCTAGAGATCTCTCATCCGCCCCCACAGATACGCAGTATTTT.

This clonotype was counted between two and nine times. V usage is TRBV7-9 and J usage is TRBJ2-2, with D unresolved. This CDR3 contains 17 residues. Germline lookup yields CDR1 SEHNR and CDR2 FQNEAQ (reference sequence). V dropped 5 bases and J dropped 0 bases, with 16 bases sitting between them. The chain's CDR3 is CASSPYVGSSNTGELFF. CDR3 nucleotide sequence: TGTGCCAGCAGCCCCTACGTGGGCAGCTCGAACACCGGGGAGCTGTTTTTT.

CDR3 residues: CSVEDRIRGYYGYTF. CDR3 bases: TGCAGCGTTGAGGATCGAATCAGGGGATACTATGGCTACACCTTC. The chain recombines TRBV29-1 with TRBJ1-2; tentatively, D is TRBD1 (6 bases). Trimming took 3 bases from V and 3 from J, leaving 17 bases between them. The germline V gene has CDR1 SQVTM and CDR2 ANQGSEA. This CDR3 spans 15 amino acids.

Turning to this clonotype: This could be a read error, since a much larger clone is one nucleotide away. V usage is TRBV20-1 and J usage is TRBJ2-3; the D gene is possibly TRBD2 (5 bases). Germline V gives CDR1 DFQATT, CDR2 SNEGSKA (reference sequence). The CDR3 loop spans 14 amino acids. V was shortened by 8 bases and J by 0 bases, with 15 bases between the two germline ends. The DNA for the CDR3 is TGCAGTTTGAGAGCGGATCTGAGCACAGATACGCAGTATTTT. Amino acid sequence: CSLRADLSTDTQYF.

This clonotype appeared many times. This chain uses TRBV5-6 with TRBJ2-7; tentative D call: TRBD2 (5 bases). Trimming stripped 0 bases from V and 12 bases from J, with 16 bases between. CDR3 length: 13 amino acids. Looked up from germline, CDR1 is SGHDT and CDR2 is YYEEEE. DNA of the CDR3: TGTGCCAGCAGCTTGGGAGCAGGAGGTGTTCGGTACTTC. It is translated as CASSLGAGGVRYF.

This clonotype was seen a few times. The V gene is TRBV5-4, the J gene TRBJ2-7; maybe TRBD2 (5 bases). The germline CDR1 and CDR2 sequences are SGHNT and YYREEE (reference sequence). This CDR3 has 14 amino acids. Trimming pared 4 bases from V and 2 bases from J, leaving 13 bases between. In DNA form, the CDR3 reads TGTGCCAGCAGCGCCGGGATCATTCCCTACGAGCAGTACTTC. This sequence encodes CASSAGIIPYEQYF. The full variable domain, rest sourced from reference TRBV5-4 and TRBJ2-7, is ETGVTQSPTHLIKTRGQQVTLRCSSQSGHNTVSWYQQALGQGPQFIFQYYREEENGRGNFPPRFSGLQFPNYSSELNVNALELDDSALYLCASSAGIIPYEQYFGPGTRLTVT.

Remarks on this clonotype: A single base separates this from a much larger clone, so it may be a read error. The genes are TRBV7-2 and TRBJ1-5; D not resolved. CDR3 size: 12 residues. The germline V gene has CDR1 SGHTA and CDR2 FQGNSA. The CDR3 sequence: CASSTQRQPRHF. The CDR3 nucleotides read TGTGCCAGCAGCACACAGCGTCAGCCCCGGCATTTT.

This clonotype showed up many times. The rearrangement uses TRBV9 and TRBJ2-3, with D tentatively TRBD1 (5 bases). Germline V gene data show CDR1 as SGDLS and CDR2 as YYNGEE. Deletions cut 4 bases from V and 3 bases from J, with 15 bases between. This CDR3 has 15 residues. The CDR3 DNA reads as TGTGCCAGCAGCCCCTTCTGGGGCGCTACAGATACGCAGTATTTT. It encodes CASSPFWGATDTQYF. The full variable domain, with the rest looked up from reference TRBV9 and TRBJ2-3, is DSGVTQTPKHLITATGQRVTLRCSPRSGDLSVYWYQQSLDQGLQFLIQYYNGEERAKGNILERFSAQQFPDLHSELNLSSLELGDSALYFCASSPFWGATDTQYFGPGTRLTVL.

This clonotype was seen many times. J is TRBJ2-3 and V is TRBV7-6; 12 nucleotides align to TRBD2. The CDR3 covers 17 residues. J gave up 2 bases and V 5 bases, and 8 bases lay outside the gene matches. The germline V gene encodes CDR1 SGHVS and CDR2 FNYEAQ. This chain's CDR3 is CASSPRTSGTLTDTQYF. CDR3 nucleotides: TGTGCCAGCAGCCCCAGGACTAGCGGGACACTCACAGATACGCAGTATTTT. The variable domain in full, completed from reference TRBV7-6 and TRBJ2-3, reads GAGVSQSPRYKVTKRGQDVALRCDPISGHVSLYWYRQALGQGPEFLTYFNYEAQQDKSGLPNDRFSAERPEGSISTLTIQRTEQRDSAMYRCASSPRTSGTLTDTQYFGPGTRLTVL.

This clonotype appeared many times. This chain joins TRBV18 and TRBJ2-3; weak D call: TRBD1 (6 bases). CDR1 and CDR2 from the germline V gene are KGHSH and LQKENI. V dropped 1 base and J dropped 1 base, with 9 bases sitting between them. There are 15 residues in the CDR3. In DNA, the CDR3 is TGTGCCAGCTCACCACGGGACACCCGCACAGATACGCAGTATTTT. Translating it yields CASSPRDTRTDTQYF.

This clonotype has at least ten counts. In nucleotides, the CDR3 is TGTGCCAGCAGTTTTTCCCCGACAGGAAGCTCCTACGAGCAGTACTTC. The encoded protein is CASSFSPTGSSYEQYF. This sequence joins TRBV28 and TRBJ2-7; perhaps TRBD1 as D (6 bases). In germline, CDR1 is MDHEN, CDR2 SYDVKM. V was pared by 3 bases and J by 0 bases, with 15 bases between. The CDR3 spans 16 residues. Full variable domain (remainder filled in from reference TRBV28 and TRBJ2-7): DVKVTQSSRYLVKRTGEKVFLECVQDMDHENMFWYRQDPGLGLRLIYFSYDVKMKEKGDIPEGYSVSREKKERFSLILESASTNQTSMYLCASSFSPTGSSYEQYFGPGTRLTVT.

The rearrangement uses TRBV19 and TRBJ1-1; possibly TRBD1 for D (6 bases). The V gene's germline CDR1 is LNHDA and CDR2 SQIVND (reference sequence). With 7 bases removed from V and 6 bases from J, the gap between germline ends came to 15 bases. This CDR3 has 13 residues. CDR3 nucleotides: TGTGCCAGTACTCCCGGGGGGGGCTCTGAAGCTTTCTTT. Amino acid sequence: CASTPGGGSEAFF.

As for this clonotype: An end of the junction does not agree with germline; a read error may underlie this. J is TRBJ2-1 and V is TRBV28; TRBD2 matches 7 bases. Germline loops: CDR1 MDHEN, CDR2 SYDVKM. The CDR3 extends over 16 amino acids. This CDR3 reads CASSPARGLQNNKQFF. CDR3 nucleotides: TGTGCCAGCAGCCCGGCTCGGGGACTACAAAACAATAAGCAGTTCTTC.

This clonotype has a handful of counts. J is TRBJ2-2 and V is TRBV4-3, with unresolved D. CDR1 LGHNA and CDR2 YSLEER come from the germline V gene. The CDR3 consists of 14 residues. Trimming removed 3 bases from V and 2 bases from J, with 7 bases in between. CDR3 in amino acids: CASSHAVNTGELFF. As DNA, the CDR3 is TGCGCCAGCAGCCACGCAGTTAACACCGGGGAGCTGTTTTTT.

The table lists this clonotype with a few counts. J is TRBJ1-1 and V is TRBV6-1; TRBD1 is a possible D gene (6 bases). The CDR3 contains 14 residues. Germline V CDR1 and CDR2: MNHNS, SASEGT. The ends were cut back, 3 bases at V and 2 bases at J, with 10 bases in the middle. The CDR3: CASSESDSNTEAFF. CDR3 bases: TGTGCCAGCAGTGAGTCGGACAGCAACACTGAAGCTTTCTTT.

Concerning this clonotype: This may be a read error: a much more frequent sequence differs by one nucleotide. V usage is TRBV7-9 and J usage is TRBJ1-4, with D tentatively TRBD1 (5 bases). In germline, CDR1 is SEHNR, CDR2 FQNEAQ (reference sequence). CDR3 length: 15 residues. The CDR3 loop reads CACSLAVGRDEKLFF. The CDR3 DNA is TGTGCCTGCAGCTTAGCGGTTGGCAGGGATGAAAAACTGTTTTTT.

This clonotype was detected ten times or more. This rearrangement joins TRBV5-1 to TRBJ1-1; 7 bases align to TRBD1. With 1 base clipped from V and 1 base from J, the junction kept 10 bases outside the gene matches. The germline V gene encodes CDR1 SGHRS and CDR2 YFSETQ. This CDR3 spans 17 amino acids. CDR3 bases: TGCGCCAGCAGCTTGTACAGGGGCGGCCGATCGAACACTGAAGCTTTCTTT. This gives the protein CASSLYRGGRSNTEAFF.

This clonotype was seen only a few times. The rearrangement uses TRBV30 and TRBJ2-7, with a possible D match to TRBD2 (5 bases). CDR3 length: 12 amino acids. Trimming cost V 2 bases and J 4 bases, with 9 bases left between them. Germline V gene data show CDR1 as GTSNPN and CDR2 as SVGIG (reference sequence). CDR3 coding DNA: TGTGCCTGGAGTCCCCCGGGGTACGAGCAGTACTTC. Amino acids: CAWSPPGYEQYF.

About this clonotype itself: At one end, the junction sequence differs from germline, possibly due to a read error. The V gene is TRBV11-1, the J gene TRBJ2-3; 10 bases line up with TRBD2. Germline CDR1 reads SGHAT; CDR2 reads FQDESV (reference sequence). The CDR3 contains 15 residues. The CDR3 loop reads CASSGKLAGADKQYF. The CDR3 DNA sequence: TGTGCCAGCAGCGGGAAGCTAGCGGGAGCAGATAAGCAGTATTTT.

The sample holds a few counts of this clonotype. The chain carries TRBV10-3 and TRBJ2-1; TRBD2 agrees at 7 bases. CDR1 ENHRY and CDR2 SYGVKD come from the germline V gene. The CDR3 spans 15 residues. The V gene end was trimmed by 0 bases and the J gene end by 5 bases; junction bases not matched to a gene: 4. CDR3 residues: CAISESSGTDNEQFF. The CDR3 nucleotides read TGTGCCATCAGTGAGTCGAGCGGGACCGACAATGAGCAGTTCTTC.

The CDR3 sequence: CATSRGAEDTEAFF. In DNA form, the CDR3 reads TGTGCCACCAGCCGGGGCGCGGAGGACACTGAAGCTTTCTTT. The chain employs TRBV12-3 or TRBV12-4 and TRBJ1-1; D perhaps matches TRBD1 (5 bases). CDR3 length equals 14 residues. The V gene lost 10 bases and the J gene lost 3 bases, with 18 bases spanning the gap.

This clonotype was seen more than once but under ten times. The CDR3, as DNA: TGCAGCGTTGAGATATGGGGGGATACGCAGTATTTT. Protein: CSVEIWGDTQYF. The chain links TRBV29-1 to TRBJ2-3; D is possibly TRBD1 or TRBD2 (5 bases each). V was pared by 3 bases and J by 6 bases, with 10 bases between. Germline-derived CDR1 and CDR2 are SQVTM and ANQGSEA. The CDR3 extends over 12 amino acids.

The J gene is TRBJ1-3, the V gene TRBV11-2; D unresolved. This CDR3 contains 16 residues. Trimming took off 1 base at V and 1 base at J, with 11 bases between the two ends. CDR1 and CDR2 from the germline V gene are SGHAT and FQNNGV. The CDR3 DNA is TGTGCCAGCAGCTTAGGTTCATACCTGTCTGGAAACACCATATATTTT. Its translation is CASSLGSYLSGNTIYF.

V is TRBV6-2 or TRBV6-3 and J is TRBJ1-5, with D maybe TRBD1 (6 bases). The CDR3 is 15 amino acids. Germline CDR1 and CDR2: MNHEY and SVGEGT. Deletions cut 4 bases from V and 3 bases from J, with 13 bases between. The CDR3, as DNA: TGTGCCAGCAGTTTCAGGGGAATTGACAATCAGCCCCAGCATTTT. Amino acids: CASSFRGIDNQPQHF.

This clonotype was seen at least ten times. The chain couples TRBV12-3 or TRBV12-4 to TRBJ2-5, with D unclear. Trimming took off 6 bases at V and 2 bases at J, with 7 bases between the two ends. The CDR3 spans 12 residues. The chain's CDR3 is CASSHPQETQYF. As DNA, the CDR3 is TGTGCCAGCAGCCACCCACAAGAGACCCAGTACTTC.

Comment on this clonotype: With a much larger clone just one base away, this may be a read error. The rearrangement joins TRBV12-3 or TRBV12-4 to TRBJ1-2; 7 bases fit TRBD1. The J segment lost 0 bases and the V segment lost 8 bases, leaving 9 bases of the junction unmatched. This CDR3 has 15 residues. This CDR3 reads CASVLGQAANYGYTF. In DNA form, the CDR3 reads TGTGCCAGCGTTCTCGGACAGGCAGCTAACTATGGCTACACCTTC.

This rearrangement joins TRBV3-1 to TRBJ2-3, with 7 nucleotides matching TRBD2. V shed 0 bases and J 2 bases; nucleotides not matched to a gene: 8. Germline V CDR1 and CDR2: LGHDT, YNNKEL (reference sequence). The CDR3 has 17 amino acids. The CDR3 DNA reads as TGTGCCAGCAGCCAAGACCGGGCTAGCGGCCCCACAGATACGCAGTATTTT. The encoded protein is CASSQDRASGPTDTQYF.